This TCR beta chain was recorded in a study of blood T cells in healthy people across ages. V shed 8 bases and J shed 5 bases, with 18 bases lying between them. CDR1 DFQATT and CDR2 SNEGSKA come from the germline V gene (reference sequence). The CDR3 totals 14 residues. In this sample, this clonotype turned up a few times. A sample-barcoded 5' primer and a J-beta primer mix were used in a second PCR of roughly 7 to 11 cycles. TCRdb analysed the 5' RACE reads with MiXCR anew, one entry per CDR3 protein. Of approximately 1,700,000 distinct CDR3 sequences listed, roughly 43% are singletons. The V and J genes are TRBV20-1 and TRBJ1-4; D is unresolved. The clonotype originates from a human donor in good health. Sequencing used blood. The CDR3 DNA reads TGCAGTCTCGGGTGGCCAGGAGGAAATGAAAAACTGTTTTTT. Its translation: CSLGWPGGNEKLFF.